These 30 T cell receptor beta chains were all obtained from the same sample, sequenced in a study of human T cells and chemical hapten exposure. Time point of the sample: patch test 2, 6 weeks after DPC sensitization. The treatment denotes: therapeutic diphenylcyclopropenone sensitization with weekly scalp DPC. Each CDR3 protein is one row after TCRdb ran MiXCR on the RACE reads. The table records 360,000 or so distinct CDR3 sequences, about 6.3% of them present only once. Sequenced material: whole blood, taken in connection with sensitization to the hapten diphenylcyclopropenone (DPC). These receptors were obtained from a woman aged 18-30 years with alopecia areata. Some clones in this sample may be carry-over from other donors' samples.

This clonotype was observed at least ten times. This sequence joins TRBV20-1 and TRBJ1-3; D gene unclear. This CDR3 is built from 13 residues. V was cut by 5 bases and J by 4 bases, with 12 bases left in between. CDR1 and CDR2 (germline): DFQATT, SNEGSKA (reference sequence). The CDR3 DNA is TGCAGTGCTCGACCGGTCTTCGGAAACACCATATATTTT. Protein: CSARPVFGNTIYF.

The chain carries TRBV7-9 and TRBJ1-2, with 7 bases aligning to TRBD1. CDR3 size: 13 residues. Unmatched junction bases numbered 7, after V lost 4 bases and J lost 8 bases. The germline V gene has CDR1 SEHNR and CDR2 FQNEAQ (reference sequence). CDR3 loop: CASSSVEGAGYTF. CDR3 nucleotides: TGTGCCAGCAGCTCCGTGGAGGGGGCAGGCTACACCTTC.

The genes are TRBV20-1 and TRBJ2-5; TRBD2 is a possible D gene (5 bases). CDR3 length: 12 amino acids. CDR1 DFQATT and CDR2 SNEGSKA come from the germline V gene (reference sequence). Trimming removed 3 bases at V and 5 bases at J, with 10 bases between. The CDR3, as DNA: TGCAGTGCTAGTAATCGGGGTGAGACCCAGTACTTC. It encodes CSASNRGETQYF.

This clonotype was seen many times. The V call is TRBV20-1, the J call TRBJ1-1, with TRBD1 as a possible D gene (6 bases). V dropped 2 bases and J dropped 7 bases, with 26 bases sitting between them. The CDR3 runs 17 residues. Germline CDR1 DFQATT, CDR2 SNEGSKA (reference sequence). The chain's CDR3 is CSARYRARGSKIVEAFF. The CDR3 coding sequence is TGCAGTGCTAGATATCGGGCCAGGGGCAGTAAAATAGTTGAAGCTTTCTTT.

Only a few counts were recorded for this clonotype. The V and J genes are TRBV4-1 and TRBJ2-2; possibly TRBD2 for D (5 bases). Trimming shortened V by 0 bases and J by 4 bases, and 15 bases separated the two germline ends. CDR1 is MGHRA, CDR2 YSYEKL, per germline. The CDR3 is 17 residues long. The CDR3 reads CASSQDHVGLLTGELFF. CDR3 sequence (DNA): TGCGCCAGCAGCCAAGATCATGTAGGACTTCTCACCGGGGAGCTGTTTTTT.

This clonotype showed up just a few times. At one end, the junction sequence differs from germline, possibly due to a read error. For the CDR3, the DNA is TGTGCCAGCAGCTCGGGGACGTACTCTGGTGCCAACGTCCTGACTTTC. Protein: CASSSGTYSGANVLTF. The genes are TRBV12-3 or TRBV12-4 and TRBJ2-6; either TRBD1 or TRBD2 may supply D (5 bases each). The CDR3 contains 16 residues.

The count of this clonotype is one. The chain combines TRBV7-2 with TRBJ2-1; 9 positions match TRBD1. The CDR3 covers 16 residues. Germline lookup yields CDR1 SGHTA and CDR2 FQGNSA. V lost 4 bases to trimming and J lost 5 bases; unmatched junction nucleotides: 9. CDR3 nucleotides: TGTGCCAGCAGCTATAGGGGGACAGGGAATCACAATGAGCAGTTCTTC. This encodes CASSYRGTGNHNEQFF.

This clonotype was observed a handful of times. This sequence joins TRBV20-1 and TRBJ2-1; weak D call: TRBD2 (6 bases). The CDR3 extends over 13 amino acids. Trimming stripped 3 bases from V and 10 bases from J, with 16 bases between. Looked up from germline, CDR1 is DFQATT and CDR2 is SNEGSKA (reference sequence). The CDR3 loop is CSASGGAFEEQFF. CDR3 nucleotides: TGCAGTGCTAGCGGCGGGGCGTTCGAAGAGCAGTTCTTC.

V usage is TRBV12-3 or TRBV12-4 and J usage is TRBJ1-1; D is unclear. The length of the CDR3 is 11 residues. Trimming pared 2 bases from V and 11 bases from J, leaving 9 bases between. The CDR3 nucleotides are TGTGCCAGCAGTTTAAGGCGCGAGGCTTTCTTT. As protein: CASSLRREAFF.

The rearrangement links TRBV2 to TRBJ1-1; D might be TRBD1 (6 bases). CDR1 is SNHLY and CDR2 is FYNNEI in the germline V gene. The CDR3 contains 14 residues. V lost 6 bases and J 3 bases, leaving 14 bases between the germline ends. CDR3 nucleotides: TGTGCCAGCAGGAGGACAGTTGGTGACACTGAAGCTTTCTTT. It yields the protein CASRRTVGDTEAFF. Full variable domain (remainder filled in from reference TRBV2 and TRBJ1-1): EPEVTQTPSHQVTQMGQEVILRCVPISNHLYFYWYRQILGQKVEFLVSFYNNEISEKSEIFDDQFSVERPDGSNFTLKIRSTKLEDSAMYFCASRRTVGDTEAFFGQGTRLTVV.

This clonotype was picked up many times. CDR3 sequence: CASSQVAGLNYGYTF. The CDR3 region has the DNA TGCGCCAGCAGCCAAGTGGCGGGGCTTAACTATGGCTACACCTTC. The V call is TRBV4-3, the J call TRBJ1-2; perhaps TRBD1 as D (5 bases). Looked up from germline, CDR1 is LGHNA and CDR2 is YSLEER. The germline V and J ends were trimmed by 1 base and 1 base, with 10 bases remaining between them. The CDR3 is made up of 15 amino acids.

This clonotype came up a few times. The V gene is TRBV18, the J gene TRBJ1-1, with a tentative D call TRBD1 (6 bases). Trimming removed 4 bases from V and 5 bases from J, with 20 bases in between. Germline values: CDR1 KGHSH, CDR2 LQKENI. This CDR3 has 16 amino acids. The CDR3 reads CASSRSFGTPETEAFF. In nucleotides, the CDR3 is TGTGCCAGCTCACGAAGCTTCGGGACACCGGAGACTGAAGCTTTCTTT.

This clonotype was observed at least ten times. The rearrangement joins TRBV29-1 to TRBJ1-2; maybe TRBD1 (5 bases). The CDR3 consists of 15 residues. Germline assignment: CDR1 SQVTM and CDR2 ANQGSEA. V lost 6 bases and J lost 4, with 21 bases in between. This chain's CDR3 is CSVPEEGRSLYGYTF. The CDR3 region has the DNA TGCAGCGTCCCTGAGGAGGGGCGGTCTCTCTATGGCTACACCTTC.

The J gene is TRBJ2-7, the V gene TRBV29-1, with a weak D call TRBD2 (7 bases). This CDR3 is 12 amino acids long. V lost 7 bases and J lost 3, with 13 bases in between. Germline V gene sequence: CDR1 SQVTM, CDR2 ANQGSEA. CDR3 in DNA: TGCAGCGCCGCGGGGGCTCTCTACGAGCAGTACTTC. Its translation is CSAAGALYEQYF.

Many counts were recorded for this clonotype. This sequence joins TRBV7-9 and TRBJ1-2; D is unresolved. CDR3 length: 14 residues. The V gene's germline CDR1 is SEHNR and CDR2 FQNEAQ (reference sequence). V gave up 1 base and J gave up 7 bases, with 13 bases separating them. Here the CDR3 DNA reads TGTGCCAGCAGCTTAGTAACGAGTCCTGGTGGCTACACCTTC. Translated, it gives CASSLVTSPGGYTF.

This clonotype was counted at least ten times. The V and J genes are TRBV6-5 and TRBJ1-2, with D possibly being TRBD1 (6 bases). Germline loops: CDR1 MNHEY, CDR2 SVGAGI. The V gene lost 3 bases and the J gene lost 1 base, with 21 bases spanning the gap. CDR3 length: 18 amino acids. The CDR3 DNA reads as TGTGCCAGCAGTTATTTAAACTTAGGGACACCCAATAACTATGGCTACACCTTC. Amino acids: CASSYLNLGTPNNYGYTF.

This clonotype was seen more than once but under ten times. This sequence joins TRBV6-6 and TRBJ2-7; unclear D gene. CDR1 and CDR2 from the germline V gene are MNHNY and SVGAGI (reference sequence). The CDR3 contains 15 residues. V was shortened by 2 bases and J by 1 base, with 12 bases between the two germline ends. The CDR3 nucleotides read TGTGCCAGCAGTTACGGGCAGGCCATTTCCTACGAGCAGTACTTC. Translation: CASSYGQAISYEQYF.

This clonotype was counted many times. The chain couples TRBV12-3 or TRBV12-4 to TRBJ1-2; D gene uncertain. V was clipped by 5 bases and J by 1 base, with 14 bases between them. The CDR3 runs 15 residues. The CDR3 loop reads CASSRLVRLNYGYTF. The CDR3 DNA follows: TGTGCCAGCAGTAGACTAGTGAGGCTTAACTATGGCTACACCTTC.

In this sample, this clonotype turned up many times. V and J are TRBV7-8 and TRBJ2-3, with D possibly TRBD1 on 6 matching bases. V lost 7 bases and J lost 1, with 21 bases in between. Germline assignment: CDR1 SGHVS and CDR2 FQNEAQ. This CDR3 has 17 residues. CDR3 DNA: TGTGCCAGCAACCCGTCGTCAGGGGTAGGGGGCACAGATACGCAGTATTTT. Protein: CASNPSSGVGGTDTQYF.

V usage is TRBV6-2 or TRBV6-3 and J usage is TRBJ2-4, with a weak D call TRBD2 (6 bases). The length of the CDR3 is 14 residues. The germline gives CDR1 MNHEY, CDR2 SVGEGT. The V gene lost 2 bases and the J gene lost 6 bases, with 11 bases spanning the gap. The CDR3 bases are TGTGCCAGCAGTTACCGCCAGACTAGAAACATTCAGTACTTC. This codes for CASSYRQTRNIQYF.

This clonotype was found many times. This sequence joins TRBV4-2 and TRBJ1-4; possible D gene TRBD1, 5 bases. Germline assignment: CDR1 LGHNA and CDR2 YNFKEQ. This CDR3 is built from 17 residues. Trimming left V 0 bases short and J 8 bases short, with 19 bases between. The CDR3 loop is CASSQDAGSRRGEKLFF. The CDR3 DNA reads as TGTGCCAGCAGCCAAGATGCCGGTAGCAGAAGGGGCGAAAAACTGTTTTTT.

This clonotype was found many times. The V gene is TRBV29-1, the J gene TRBJ1-2; perhaps TRBD1 as D (6 bases). V lost 7 bases, J lost 7 bases, and 16 bases lay in between. The CDR3 is 12 residues long. Germline V gene data show CDR1 as SQVTM and CDR2 as ANQGSEA. The CDR3 here is CSAVQGIGGYTF. In DNA, the CDR3 is TGCAGCGCGGTACAGGGAATTGGTGGCTACACCTTC.

Many counts were recorded for this clonotype. The rearrangement links TRBV13 to TRBJ1-1; perhaps TRBD1 as D (6 bases). Deletions cut 5 bases from V and 0 bases from J, with 10 bases between. Germline CDR1 reads PRHDT; CDR2 reads FYEKMQ (reference sequence). This CDR3 spans 14 amino acids. The CDR3 sequence: CASSRGQMNTEAFF. The CDR3 DNA follows: TGTGCCAGCAGCCGGGGACAAATGAACACTGAAGCTTTCTTT.

This clonotype has a handful of counts. The chain couples TRBV7-8 to TRBJ1-4, with D perhaps TRBD1 (5 bases). Trimming left V 5 bases short and J 0 bases short, with 10 bases between. CDR3 length: 15 residues. CDR1 SGHVS and CDR2 FQNEAQ come from the germline V gene. For the CDR3, the DNA is TGTGCCAGCAGCCCCCGGGGCCCAACTAATGAAAAACTGTTTTTT. Translation gives CASSPRGPTNEKLFF.

The sample holds a few counts of this clonotype. V and J are TRBV6-5 and TRBJ1-6; TRBD1 might be the D (6 bases). Trimming pared 7 bases from V and 0 bases from J, leaving 16 bases between. This CDR3 comprises 17 residues. Germline CDR1 MNHEY, CDR2 SVGAGI. CDR3 sequence reads: CASNPGVRSSYNSPLHF. CDR3 DNA sequence: TGTGCCAGCAACCCAGGGGTCCGCAGCTCCTATAATTCACCCCTCCACTTT.

This clonotype was found a few times. V is TRBV6-1 and J is TRBJ2-3, with TRBD2 identical over 7 bases. The germline CDR1 and CDR2 sequences are MNHNS and SASEGT. CDR3 size: 17 residues. J gave up 0 bases and V 4 bases, and 10 bases lay outside the gene matches. CDR3 bases: TGTGCCAGCAGTGGACTAGCCGGGGCGCCTAGCACAGATACGCAGTATTTT. This gives the protein CASSGLAGAPSTDTQYF.

DNA for the CDR3: TGCAGTGCGGGGGGGCCAGAAGATACGCAGTATTTT. Its translation is CSAGGPEDTQYF. The genes are TRBV20-1 and TRBJ2-3; a weak D match, TRBD2 (7 bases). V was cut by 6 bases and J by 5 bases, with 12 bases left in between. Looked up from germline, CDR1 is DFQATT and CDR2 is SNEGSKA (reference sequence). The CDR3 spans 12 residues.

This clonotype was counted many times. V gene TRBV10-3 combines with J gene TRBJ1-3, with 8 bases that match TRBD1. Germline loops: CDR1 ENHRY, CDR2 SYGVKD. The ends lost 0 bases at V and 4 bases at J; junction bases unmatched: 8. The CDR3 contains 17 residues. The CDR3 region is CAISESVTGVSGNTIYF. The CDR3 DNA reads TGTGCCATCAGTGAGTCTGTGACAGGGGTCTCCGGAAACACCATATATTTT.

There are many counts of this clonotype. The rearrangement links TRBV18 to TRBJ1-4; 10 bases line up with TRBD1. The V gene end was trimmed by 3 bases and the J gene end by 8 bases; junction bases not matched to a gene: 3. The CDR3 runs 14 residues. Per the germline V gene, CDR1 is KGHSH and CDR2 is LQKENI. CDR3 bases: TGTGCCAGCTCACCGGGACAGGGGTCGGAAAAACTGTTTTTT. Amino acid sequence: CASSPGQGSEKLFF.

The J gene is TRBJ2-3, the V gene TRBV6-6; 10 bases map to TRBD1. The CDR3 loop spans 14 amino acids. The ends lost 8 bases at V and 5 bases at J; junction bases unmatched: 7. Germline CDR1 is MNHNY and CDR2 is SVGAGI (reference sequence). The CDR3, as DNA: TGTGCCAGCCGGGACAGGGGAGGTGTAGATACGCAGTATTTT. Protein product: CASRDRGGVDTQYF.